Listed below are T cell receptor beta chains from one sample, sequenced in a study of T cells after yellow fever vaccination. In TCRdb, the 5' RACE reads were re-called with MiXCR into one record per CDR3 protein. The sample has about 220,000 distinct CDR3 sequences, over 6.5% seen once. The material was CD4+ T cells sorted from PBMCs, obtained on the day of the yellow fever booster vaccination. These receptors originate from a man aged 25-40 years who received the YFV17D yellow fever vaccine. Each CDR3 is given with its conserved first and last residue. Fields, in order: CDR3 DNA, CDR3 protein, clone size, D gene, J gene, V gene. A D gene is named only where the DNA matches it firmly. The listing skips clone size in some rows; elsewhere it reads once, few, many or a size class.

CDR3 DNA: TGTGCCAGCAGCCAAATGGGGAACTTTCCCCAGTACTTC
CDR3 protein: CASSQMGNFPQYF
clone size: many
D gene: -
J gene: TRBJ2-5
V gene: TRBV3-1

CDR3 DNA: TGTGCCAGCCTAACTAGCGGGAGCGGGAATGAGCAGTTCTTC
CDR3 protein: CASLTSGSGNEQFF
clone size: many
D gene: TRBD2
J gene: TRBJ2-1
V gene: TRBV18

CDR3 DNA: TGTGCCAGCAGTTTAGGGGGGGGATTGACTGAAGCTTACTTT
CDR3 protein: CASSLGGGLTEAYF
clone size: -
D gene: -
J gene: TRBJ1-1
V gene: TRBV28

CDR3 DNA: TGCGCCAGCAGCCAGGCCGGGACTAGGGATGAGCAGTTCTTC
CDR3 protein: CASSQAGTRDEQFF
clone size: many
D gene: TRBD2
J gene: TRBJ2-1
V gene: TRBV4-1

CDR3 DNA: TGTGCCAGCAATCTTGGACAGGGGTCCTTTTCCTACGAGCAGTACTTC
CDR3 protein: CASNLGQGSFSYEQYF
clone size: few
D gene: TRBD1
J gene: TRBJ2-7
V gene: TRBV6-2/TRBV6-3

CDR3 DNA: TGCAGTGCTACCGGGTCGCAAGGGAGGGTGGGGTACTTC
CDR3 protein: CSATGSQGRVGYF
clone size: few
D gene: TRBD2
J gene: TRBJ2-4
V gene: TRBV20-1

CDR3 DNA: TGCAGTGCCTACACCCTAGCGGGGACCTACGAGCAGTACTTC
CDR3 protein: CSAYTLAGTYEQYF
clone size: -
D gene: TRBD2
J gene: TRBJ2-7
V gene: TRBV20-1

CDR3 DNA: TGTGCCAGCACCGTACGGTCTGAGCAGTTCTTC
CDR3 protein: CASTVRSEQFF
clone size: many
D gene: -
J gene: TRBJ2-1
V gene: TRBV6-2/TRBV6-3

CDR3 DNA: TGTGCCAGCAGCCAGAGGCGGTTTGACGAGCAGTACTTC
CDR3 protein: CASSQRRFDEQYF
clone size: many
D gene: -
J gene: TRBJ2-7
V gene: TRBV3-1

CDR3 DNA: TGCGCCAGCAGCTCGAGGGGGGGGGCTAGCACAGATACGCAGTATTTT
CDR3 protein: CASSSRGGASTDTQYF
clone size: few
D gene: -
J gene: TRBJ2-3
V gene: TRBV4-3

CDR3 DNA: TGTGCCATCAGTGATCCGACAAAAATACAGGGGTCGAGCTCTGGAAACACCATATATTTT
CDR3 protein: CAISDPTKIQGSSSGNTIYF
clone size: -
D gene: TRBD1
J gene: TRBJ1-3
V gene: TRBV10-3

CDR3 DNA: TGCGCCAGCAGCTTGGCGTCGCCCGGGGACACTGAAGCTTTCTTT
CDR3 protein: CASSLASPGDTEAFF
clone size: -
D gene: -
J gene: TRBJ1-1
V gene: TRBV5-1

CDR3 DNA: TGCGCCAGCAGCTTGGGAACGGGGGAAGTCACCTACGAGCAGTACTTC
CDR3 protein: CASSLGTGEVTYEQYF
clone size: few
D gene: -
J gene: TRBJ2-7
V gene: TRBV5-1

CDR3 DNA: TGTGCCAGCACGAACAGGGGTACCTCTGGGGCCAACGTCCTGACTTTC
CDR3 protein: CASTNRGTSGANVLTF
clone size: few
D gene: TRBD1
J gene: TRBJ2-6
V gene: TRBV5-4

CDR3 DNA: TGCGCCAGCAGCCCCCTGGCAGGGTGGGATCAGCCCCAGCATTTT
CDR3 protein: CASSPLAGWDQPQHF
clone size: few
D gene: -
J gene: TRBJ1-5
V gene: TRBV5-1

CDR3 DNA: TGTGCCAGCAGCTTGGGACCCAAATCCCATGAAGCTTTCTTT
CDR3 protein: CASSLGPKSHEAFF
clone size: few
D gene: -
J gene: TRBJ1-1
V gene: TRBV5-6

CDR3 DNA: TGTGCCGGCCTGAGGGGGGAAGGCAATGAGCAGTTCTTC
CDR3 protein: CAGLRGEGNEQFF
clone size: -
D gene: -
J gene: TRBJ2-1
V gene: TRBV11-3

CDR3 DNA: TGTGCCAGCAGCTTACTGGTCCAAGAGACCCAGTACTTC
CDR3 protein: CASSLLVQETQYF
clone size: -
D gene: -
J gene: TRBJ2-5
V gene: TRBV7-2

CDR3 DNA: TGTGCCAGCAGCTTAGAGGACTACACGAAGACGAACACCGGGGAGCTGTTTTTT
CDR3 protein: CASSLEDYTKTNTGELFF
clone size: few
D gene: -
J gene: TRBJ2-2
V gene: TRBV11-2

CDR3 DNA: TGTGCTAGCAGCTTGACGTCAGGGCCTGGAAACACCATATATTTT
CDR3 protein: CASSLTSGPGNTIYF
clone size: few
D gene: -
J gene: TRBJ1-3
V gene: TRBV7-7

CDR3 DNA: TGTGCCAGCAAGGAGGGGACATTCACAGATACGCAGTATTTT
CDR3 protein: CASKEGTFTDTQYF
clone size: -
D gene: -
J gene: TRBJ2-3
V gene: TRBV5-6

CDR3 DNA: TGTGCCAGCAGCCCCTTCCTAGCGGACTCCTACAATGAGCAGTTCTTC
CDR3 protein: CASSPFLADSYNEQFF
clone size: many
D gene: TRBD2
J gene: TRBJ2-1
V gene: TRBV3-1

CDR3 DNA: TGTGCCAGCAGCTCCCGGGACAGGCTCGTCGACGAGCAGTACTTC
CDR3 protein: CASSSRDRLVDEQYF
clone size: -
D gene: TRBD1
J gene: TRBJ2-7
V gene: TRBV7-2

CDR3 DNA: TGTGCCAGCTCACCTAACCTCGCACTCACAGATACGCAGTATTTT
CDR3 protein: CASSPNLALTDTQYF
clone size: many
D gene: -
J gene: TRBJ2-3
V gene: TRBV18

CDR3 DNA: TGCGCCAGCAGTGTAGCGAGGAGCGGGCACAATGAGCAGTTCTTC
CDR3 protein: CASSVARSGHNEQFF
clone size: -
D gene: -
J gene: TRBJ2-1
V gene: TRBV10-2

CDR3 DNA: TGTGCCAGCAGCCCCCGGTGGACAGGGGGGCCAGATACGCAGTATTTT
CDR3 protein: CASSPRWTGGPDTQYF
clone size: many
D gene: TRBD1
J gene: TRBJ2-3
V gene: TRBV7-2

CDR3 DNA: TGCAGTGCAGAGGCACAAGTAGCCAAAAACATTCAGTACTTC
CDR3 protein: CSAEAQVAKNIQYF
clone size: many
D gene: -
J gene: TRBJ2-4
V gene: TRBV20-1

CDR3 DNA: TGTGCCAGTAGTATTTCGGGTTTACTCGCCAACACCGGGGAGCTGTTTTTT
CDR3 protein: CASSISGLLANTGELFF
clone size: -
D gene: -
J gene: TRBJ2-2
V gene: TRBV19

CDR3 DNA: TGCGCCAGCAGCGGTCTTGGGGGCTCCTACAATGAGCAGTTCTTC
CDR3 protein: CASSGLGGSYNEQFF
clone size: -
D gene: -
J gene: TRBJ2-1
V gene: TRBV10-2

CDR3 DNA: TGCGCCAGCGGGGCTGTCAGGGGGGATACGCAGTATTTT
CDR3 protein: CASGAVRGDTQYF
clone size: few
D gene: TRBD1
J gene: TRBJ2-3
V gene: TRBV5-1

CDR3 DNA: TGCGCCAGCAGCTTGGAAGGGATTAATTCACCCCTCCACTTT
CDR3 protein: CASSLEGINSPLHF
clone size: few
D gene: -
J gene: TRBJ1-6
V gene: TRBV5-1

CDR3 DNA: TGTGCCAGCAGCTTCTCGGACTATACCGGGGAGCTGTTTTTT
CDR3 protein: CASSFSDYTGELFF
clone size: many
D gene: -
J gene: TRBJ2-2
V gene: TRBV11-2

CDR3 DNA: TGCGCCAGCAGCGCCGACAGGTACAACTACGAGCAGTACTTC
CDR3 protein: CASSADRYNYEQYF
clone size: -
D gene: -
J gene: TRBJ2-7
V gene: TRBV5-1

CDR3 DNA: TGTGCCAGCTCAACGGGGGCAGGGGGCGTTGAGACCCAGTACTTC
CDR3 protein: CASSTGAGGVETQYF
clone size: many
D gene: TRBD1
J gene: TRBJ2-5
V gene: TRBV27

CDR3 DNA: TGTGCCAGCAGAGCTACTGACAGGGGGCACACTGAAGCTTTCTTT
CDR3 protein: CASRATDRGHTEAFF
clone size: many
D gene: TRBD1
J gene: TRBJ1-1
V gene: TRBV12-3/TRBV12-4

CDR3 DNA: TGCGCCAGCAGCCCGGGACAGGGCAAGACCTACAATGAGCAGTTCTTC
CDR3 protein: CASSPGQGKTYNEQFF
clone size: many
D gene: TRBD1
J gene: TRBJ2-1
V gene: TRBV5-1

CDR3 DNA: TGTGCCAGCAGCTTAAGATCTAGCTTCCTTCAGGGAGATCAAGAGACCCAGTACTTC
CDR3 protein: CASSLRSSFLQGDQETQYF
clone size: many
D gene: -
J gene: TRBJ2-5
V gene: TRBV11-1